The clone carrying this TCR beta chain was detected many times. Its antigen is as yet unknown. This sample was included in a study of T cells after yellow fever vaccination. Study conclusions and caveats: Faster peaking, at day 5 versus 15, marked a secondary response that was weaker. Abundant clonotypes from the bulk population could get into FACS-sorted repertoires as contaminants.

MiXCR, run by TCRdb on the 5' RACE reads, gives a single entry per CDR3 protein. Altogether a few hundred thousand distinct CDR3 sequences are present, roughly 10% being singletons, with the ten largest covering 18%. Sequencing used PBMCs, obtained on the day of the first yellow fever vaccination. This clonotype was sampled from a man between 18 and 35 years old who received the YFV17D yellow fever vaccine.

The CDR3 DNA reads as TGCAGTGCTAGAGAGGCGCTACTGGAGACCCAGTACTTC. Translation gives CSAREALLETQYF. The V and J genes are TRBV20-1 and TRBJ2-5, with D hard to call. V gave up 0 bases and J gave up 5 bases, with 10 bases separating them. This CDR3 has 13 amino acids. Germline V gene sequence: CDR1 DFQATT, CDR2 SNEGSKA (reference sequence).